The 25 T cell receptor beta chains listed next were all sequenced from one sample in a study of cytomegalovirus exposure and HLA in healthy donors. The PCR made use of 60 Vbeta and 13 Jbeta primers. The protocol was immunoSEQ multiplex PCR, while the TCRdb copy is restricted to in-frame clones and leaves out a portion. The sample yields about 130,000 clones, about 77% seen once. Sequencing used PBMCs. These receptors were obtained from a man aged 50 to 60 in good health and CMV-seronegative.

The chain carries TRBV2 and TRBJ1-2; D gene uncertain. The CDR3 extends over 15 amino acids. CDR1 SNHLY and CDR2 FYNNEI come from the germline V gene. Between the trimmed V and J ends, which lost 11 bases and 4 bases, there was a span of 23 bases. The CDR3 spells CAQKEIYPAGYGYTF. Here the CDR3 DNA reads TGTGCCCAAAAAGAAATCTACCCCGCCGGCTATGGCTACACCTTC.

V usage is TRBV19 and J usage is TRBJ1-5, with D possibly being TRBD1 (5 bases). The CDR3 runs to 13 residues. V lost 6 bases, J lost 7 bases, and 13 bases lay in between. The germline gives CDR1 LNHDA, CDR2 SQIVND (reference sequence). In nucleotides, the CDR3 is TGTGCCAGTAGCGGGGGGAGACAACAGCCCCAGCATTTT. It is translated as CASSGGRQQPQHF.

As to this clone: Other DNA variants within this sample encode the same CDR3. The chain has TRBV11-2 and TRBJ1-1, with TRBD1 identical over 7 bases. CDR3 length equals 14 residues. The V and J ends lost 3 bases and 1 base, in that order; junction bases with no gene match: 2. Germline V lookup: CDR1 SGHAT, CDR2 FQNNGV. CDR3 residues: CASSLGQTNTEAFF. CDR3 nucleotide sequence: TGTGCCAGCAGCTTGGGACAGACGAACACTGAAGCTTTCTTT.

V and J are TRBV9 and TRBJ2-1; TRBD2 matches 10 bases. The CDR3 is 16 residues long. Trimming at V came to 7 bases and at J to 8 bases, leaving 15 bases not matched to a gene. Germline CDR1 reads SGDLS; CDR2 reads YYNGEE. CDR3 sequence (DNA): TGTGCCAGCTCCTCAGGACTAAGCGGGAGGGCCGATGAGCAGTTCTTC. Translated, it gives CASSSGLSGRADEQFF.

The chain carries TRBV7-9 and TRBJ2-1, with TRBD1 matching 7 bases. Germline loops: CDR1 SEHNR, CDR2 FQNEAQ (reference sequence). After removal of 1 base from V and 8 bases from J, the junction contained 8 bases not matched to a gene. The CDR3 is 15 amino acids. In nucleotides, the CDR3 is TGTGCCAGCAGCTTAGTCCATCAGACAGGGTATGAGCAGTTCTTC. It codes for CASSLVHQTGYEQFF.

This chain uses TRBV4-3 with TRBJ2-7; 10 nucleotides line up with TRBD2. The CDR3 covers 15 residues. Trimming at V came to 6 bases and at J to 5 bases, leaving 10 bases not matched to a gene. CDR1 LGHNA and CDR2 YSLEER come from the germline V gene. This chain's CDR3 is CASSHNLAGENEQYF. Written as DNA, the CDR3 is TGCGCCAGCAGTCACAACCTAGCGGGAGAAAACGAGCAGTACTTC.

CDR3 coding DNA: TGTGCCAGCGGGACAGGGGGCTCCTACGAGCAGTACTTC. Translating it yields CASGTGGSYEQYF. The chain employs TRBV28 and TRBJ2-7; 11 bases match TRBD1. Per the germline V gene, CDR1 is MDHEN and CDR2 is SYDVKM. V dropped 8 bases and J dropped 0; count of bases not matched to a gene: 0. The CDR3 runs to 13 residues.

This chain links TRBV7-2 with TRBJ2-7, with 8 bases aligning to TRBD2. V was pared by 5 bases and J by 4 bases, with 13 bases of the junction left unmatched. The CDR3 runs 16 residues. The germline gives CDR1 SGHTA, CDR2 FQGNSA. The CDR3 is CASSPGGSGTMYEQYF. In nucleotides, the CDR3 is TGTGCCAGCAGCCCGGGCGGTAGCGGGACGATGTACGAGCAGTACTTC.

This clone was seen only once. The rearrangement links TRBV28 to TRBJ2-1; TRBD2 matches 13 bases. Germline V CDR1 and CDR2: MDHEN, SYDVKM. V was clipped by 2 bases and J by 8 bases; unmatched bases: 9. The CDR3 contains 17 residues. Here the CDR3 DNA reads TGTGCCAGCAGTTTAAGATCCGGACTAGCGGGGGTCGATGAGCAGTTCTTC. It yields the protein CASSLRSGLAGVDEQFF.

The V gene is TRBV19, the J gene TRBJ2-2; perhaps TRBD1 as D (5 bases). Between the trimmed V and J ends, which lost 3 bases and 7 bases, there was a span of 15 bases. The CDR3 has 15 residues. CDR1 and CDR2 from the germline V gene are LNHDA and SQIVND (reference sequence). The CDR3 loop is CASSIGAGLYGELFF. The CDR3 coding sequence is TGTGCCAGTAGTATTGGGGCTGGGCTGTACGGGGAGCTGTTTTTT.

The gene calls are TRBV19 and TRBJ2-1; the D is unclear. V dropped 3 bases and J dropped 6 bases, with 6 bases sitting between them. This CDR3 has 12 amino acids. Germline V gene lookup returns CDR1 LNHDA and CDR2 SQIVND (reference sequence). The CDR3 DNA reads TGTGCCAGTAGTATGCTCGGCAATGAGCAGTTCTTC. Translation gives CASSMLGNEQFF. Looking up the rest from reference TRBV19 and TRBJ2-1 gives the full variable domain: DGGITQSPKYLFRKEGQNVTLSCEQNLNHDAMYWYRQDPGQGLRLIYYSQIVNDFQKGDIAEGYSVSREKKESFPLTVTSAQKNPTAFYLCASSMLGNEQFFGPGTRLTVL.

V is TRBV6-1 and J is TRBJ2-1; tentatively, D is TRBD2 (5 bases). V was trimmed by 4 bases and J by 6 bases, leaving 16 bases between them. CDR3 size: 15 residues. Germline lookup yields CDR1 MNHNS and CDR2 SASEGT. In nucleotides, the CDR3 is TGTGCCAGCAGTGTTCTCGGGAACGCCGGCAATGAGCAGTTCTTC. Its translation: CASSVLGNAGNEQFF.

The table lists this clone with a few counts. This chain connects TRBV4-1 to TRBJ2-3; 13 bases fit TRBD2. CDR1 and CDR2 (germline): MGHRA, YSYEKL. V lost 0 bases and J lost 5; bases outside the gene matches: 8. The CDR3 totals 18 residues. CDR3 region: CASSQDQTSGRGQDTQYF. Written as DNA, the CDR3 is TGCGCCAGCAGCCAAGATCAAACTAGCGGGAGGGGTCAAGATACGCAGTATTTT.

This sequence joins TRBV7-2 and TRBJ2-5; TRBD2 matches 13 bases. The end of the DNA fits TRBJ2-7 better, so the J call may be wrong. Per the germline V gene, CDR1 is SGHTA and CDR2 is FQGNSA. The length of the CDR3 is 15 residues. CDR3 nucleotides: TGTGCCAGCAGCTTTGGGACTAGCGGGACCTACGAGCAGTACTTC. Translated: CASSFGTSGTYEQYF.

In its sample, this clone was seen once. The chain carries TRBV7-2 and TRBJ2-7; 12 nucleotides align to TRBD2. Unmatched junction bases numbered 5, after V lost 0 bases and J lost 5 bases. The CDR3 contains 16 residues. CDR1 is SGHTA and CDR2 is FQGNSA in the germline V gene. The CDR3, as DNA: TGTGCCAGCAGCTTAGCGGGACTAGCGGGTTCCGACGAGCAGTACTTC. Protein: CASSLAGLAGSDEQYF.

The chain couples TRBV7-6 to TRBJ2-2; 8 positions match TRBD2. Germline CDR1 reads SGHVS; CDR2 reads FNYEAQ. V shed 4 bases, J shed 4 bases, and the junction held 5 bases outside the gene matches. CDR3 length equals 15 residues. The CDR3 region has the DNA TGTGCCAGCAGCTCAAGAGCGGGAGTCACCGGGGAGCTGTTTTTT. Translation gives CASSSRAGVTGELFF.

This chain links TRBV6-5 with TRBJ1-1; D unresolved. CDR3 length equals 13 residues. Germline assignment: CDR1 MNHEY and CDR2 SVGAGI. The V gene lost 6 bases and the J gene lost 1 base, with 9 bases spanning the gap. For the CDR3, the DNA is TGTGCCAGCAGCCCCGGGAAGAACACTGAAGCTTTCTTT. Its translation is CASSPGKNTEAFF.

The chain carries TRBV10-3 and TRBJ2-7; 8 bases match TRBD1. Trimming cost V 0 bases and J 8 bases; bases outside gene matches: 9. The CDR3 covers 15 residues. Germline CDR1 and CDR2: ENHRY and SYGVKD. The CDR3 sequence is CAISESPGGASQQYF. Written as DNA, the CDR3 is TGTGCCATCAGTGAGTCCCCAGGGGGCGCCTCGCAGCAGTACTTC.

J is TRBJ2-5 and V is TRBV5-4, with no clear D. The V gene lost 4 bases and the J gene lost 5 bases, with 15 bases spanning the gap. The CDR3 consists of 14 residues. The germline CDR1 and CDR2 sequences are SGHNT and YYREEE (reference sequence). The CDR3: CASSLDRTQETQYF. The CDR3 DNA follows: TGTGCCAGCAGCCTGGACCGAACGCAGGAGACCCAGTACTTC.

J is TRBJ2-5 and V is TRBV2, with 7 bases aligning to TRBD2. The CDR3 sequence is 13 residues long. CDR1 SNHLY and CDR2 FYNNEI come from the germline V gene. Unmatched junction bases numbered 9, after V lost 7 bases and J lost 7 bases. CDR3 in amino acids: CASTEAGVGTQYF. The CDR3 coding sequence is TGTGCCAGCACCGAGGCGGGAGTTGGGACCCAGTACTTC.

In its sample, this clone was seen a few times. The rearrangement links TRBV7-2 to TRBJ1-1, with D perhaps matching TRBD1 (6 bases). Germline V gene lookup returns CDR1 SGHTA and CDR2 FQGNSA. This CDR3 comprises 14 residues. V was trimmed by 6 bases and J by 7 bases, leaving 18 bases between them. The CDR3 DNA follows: TGTGCCAGCAGGCAAAACAGGGCCATCAGTGAAGCTTTCTTT. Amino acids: CASRQNRAISEAFF.

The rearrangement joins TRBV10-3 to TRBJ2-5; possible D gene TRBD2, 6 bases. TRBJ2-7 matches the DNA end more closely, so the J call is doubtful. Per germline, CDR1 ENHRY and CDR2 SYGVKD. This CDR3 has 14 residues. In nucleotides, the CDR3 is TGTGCCTCCAACCCGGGACTGGCATTCTACGAGCAGTACTTC. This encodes CASNPGLAFYEQYF.

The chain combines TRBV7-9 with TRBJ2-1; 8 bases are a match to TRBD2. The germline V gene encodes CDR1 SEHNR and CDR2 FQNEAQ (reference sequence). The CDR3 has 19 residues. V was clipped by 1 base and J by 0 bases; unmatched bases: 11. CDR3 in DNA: TGTGCCAGCAGCTTAGATTGGTCCCTAGCGGGCAGCTCCTACAATGAGCAGTTCTTC. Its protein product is CASSLDWSLAGSSYNEQFF.

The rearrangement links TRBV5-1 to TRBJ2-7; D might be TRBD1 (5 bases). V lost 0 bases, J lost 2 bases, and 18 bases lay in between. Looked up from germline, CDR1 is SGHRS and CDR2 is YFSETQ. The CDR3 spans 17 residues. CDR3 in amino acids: CASSLDGARSPPYEQYF. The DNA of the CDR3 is TGCGCCAGCAGCTTGGATGGGGCCCGATCCCCCCCCTACGAGCAGTACTTC.

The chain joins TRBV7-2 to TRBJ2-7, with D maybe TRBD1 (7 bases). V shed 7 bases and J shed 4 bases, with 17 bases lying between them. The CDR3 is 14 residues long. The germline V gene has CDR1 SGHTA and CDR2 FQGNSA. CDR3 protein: CASTLQGGVYEQYF. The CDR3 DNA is TGTGCCAGCACACTTCAGGGGGGAGTGTACGAGCAGTACTTC.